A selection of T cell receptor beta chains follows, all from one sample in a study of T cells in Graves' hyperthyroidism and ophthalmopathy. TCRdb recomputed calls from the multiplex PCR reads with MiXCR, one row per CDR3 protein. Altogether 300,000 to 400,000 distinct CDR3 sequences are present, over 10% being singletons, with the ten largest covering around a tenth. The specimen was blood. These receptors originate from a woman under 30 with Graves' hyperthyroidism. CDR3s leave out the opening cysteine and the closing phenylalanine or tryptophan. The order of the fields is J gene, D gene, V gene, CDR3 protein. D genes are given only for firm matches.

TRBJ2-5	NA	TRBV9	ASSVAGSVQETQY
TRBJ1-2	NA	TRBV5-1	ASRRDYGYT
TRBJ2-7	NA	TRBV18	ASSPSRYPYEQY
TRBJ2-1	NA	TRBV2	ASSEQFYNEQF
TRBJ1-5	NA	TRBV19	ASSAGQLLARNQPQH
TRBJ2-7	NA	TRBV29-1	SAGHSRTSEQY
TRBJ2-7	NA	TRBV7-9	ASSSVTGRRNYEQY
TRBJ2-1	NA	TRBV11-2	ASSHRSGAYNEQF
TRBJ1-2	TRBD1	TRBV29-1	SVEDQRGTGFGYT
TRBJ1-1	NA	TRBV18	ASSPSGTVEAF
TRBJ1-3	NA	TRBV30	AWSGGWHPSGNTIY
TRBJ1-4	NA	TRBV4-1	ASSRATNEKLF
TRBJ1-2	NA	TRBV30	VCRGLGYT
TRBJ2-5	NA	TRBV20-1	SGGRGGSETQY
TRBJ2-2	TRBD2	TRBV7-2	ASSLTSGVNTGELF
TRBJ1-1	NA	TRBV20-1	SAMKGDLSGTEAF
TRBJ2-7	NA	TRBV18	ASSPDSGSYEQY
TRBJ2-1	NA	TRBV30	AWSVSGSSYNEQF
TRBJ1-1	NA	TRBV20-1	SASRQTVNTEAF
TRBJ2-1	NA	TRBV29-1	SAGDTAYNEQF
TRBJ1-2	NA	TRBV27	ASSLSGTQGGYT
TRBJ2-4	NA	TRBV20-1	SARDWGQPLSIAGLIQY
TRBJ1-1	NA	TRBV27	ASSQRGGAYTEAF
TRBJ1-4	NA	TRBV5-1	ASSLGTGHSNEKLF
TRBJ1-6	NA	TRBV27	ASTYGSYNSPLH
TRBJ1-4	TRBD1	TRBV12-3/TRBV12-4	ASSHYVGTVNEKLF
TRBJ1-2	NA	TRBV2	ASNRGKVDGYT
TRBJ2-7	TRBD1	TRBV7-2	ASSKRDRIYEQY
TRBJ2-7	NA	TRBV7-2	ASSLKAASEQY
TRBJ1-5	NA	TRBV2	ASGGRRNQPQH
TRBJ2-3	NA	TRBV29-1	SVVNRGTDTQY
TRBJ2-5	TRBD1	TRBV20-1	SATPRTGSAPKETQY
TRBJ1-2	NA	TRBV3-1	ASSPFADGLRVGYGYT
TRBJ2-3	TRBD2	TRBV15	ATSRPNRGLARTQY
TRBJ1-4	NA	TRBV7-2	ASSSQFATNEKLF
TRBJ2-7	NA	TRBV18	ASSLRDSPYEQY
TRBJ2-3	TRBD2	TRBV7-9	ASSSNSKTSGRAEYTQY
TRBJ2-1	NA	TRBV30	AWGQGGALSEQF
TRBJ2-3	NA	TRBV20-1	SIGQFYTDTQY
TRBJ2-7	TRBD2	TRBV5-1	ASSSLAGGTTYEQY
TRBJ1-1	NA	TRBV10-3	AISESPGNTEAF
TRBJ2-1	TRBD2	TRBV20-1	SAESGATYNEQF
TRBJ1-1	NA	TRBV28	ASKKQRNTEAF
TRBJ1-1	TRBD1	TRBV5-5	ASRQDRGRRLNTEAF
TRBJ2-7	NA	TRBV20-1	SARRLPGTYEQY
TRBJ2-3	TRBD2	TRBV5-1	ASSLGLASGSDTQY
TRBJ1-5	NA	TRBV6-1	ASSAVYGRYSNQPQH
TRBJ2-2	TRBD2	TRBV19	ASSIWEGQNTGELF
TRBJ2-1	TRBD1	TRBV9	ASSFDRGIHNEQF
TRBJ1-1	TRBD1	TRBV28	ASSLWTGSNTEAF
TRBJ1-1	NA	TRBV20-1	SASGGSVNTEAF
TRBJ2-3	TRBD2	TRBV5-1	ASSLTSGGTDTQY
TRBJ2-3	TRBD2	TRBV28	ASSLKYRWGGLDLTDTQY
TRBJ2-5	TRBD2	TRBV28	ASSTNRLGGETQY
TRBJ1-2	TRBD1	TRBV7-3	ASSHRDRVGYT
TRBJ1-2	NA	TRBV20-1	SAPGAGYT
TRBJ2-2	NA	TRBV30	AWAQKLRNTGELF